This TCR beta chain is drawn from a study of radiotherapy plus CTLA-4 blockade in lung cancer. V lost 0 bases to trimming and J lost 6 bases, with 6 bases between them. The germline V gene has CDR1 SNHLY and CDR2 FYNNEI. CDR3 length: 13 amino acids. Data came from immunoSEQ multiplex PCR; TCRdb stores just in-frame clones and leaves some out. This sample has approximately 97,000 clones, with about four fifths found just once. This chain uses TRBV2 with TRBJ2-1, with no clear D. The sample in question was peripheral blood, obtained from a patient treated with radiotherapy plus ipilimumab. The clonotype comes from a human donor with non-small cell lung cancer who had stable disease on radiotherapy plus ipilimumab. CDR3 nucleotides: TGTGCCAGCAGTGAAGCTTGGGGCAATGAGCAGTTCTTC. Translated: CASSEAWGNEQFF.